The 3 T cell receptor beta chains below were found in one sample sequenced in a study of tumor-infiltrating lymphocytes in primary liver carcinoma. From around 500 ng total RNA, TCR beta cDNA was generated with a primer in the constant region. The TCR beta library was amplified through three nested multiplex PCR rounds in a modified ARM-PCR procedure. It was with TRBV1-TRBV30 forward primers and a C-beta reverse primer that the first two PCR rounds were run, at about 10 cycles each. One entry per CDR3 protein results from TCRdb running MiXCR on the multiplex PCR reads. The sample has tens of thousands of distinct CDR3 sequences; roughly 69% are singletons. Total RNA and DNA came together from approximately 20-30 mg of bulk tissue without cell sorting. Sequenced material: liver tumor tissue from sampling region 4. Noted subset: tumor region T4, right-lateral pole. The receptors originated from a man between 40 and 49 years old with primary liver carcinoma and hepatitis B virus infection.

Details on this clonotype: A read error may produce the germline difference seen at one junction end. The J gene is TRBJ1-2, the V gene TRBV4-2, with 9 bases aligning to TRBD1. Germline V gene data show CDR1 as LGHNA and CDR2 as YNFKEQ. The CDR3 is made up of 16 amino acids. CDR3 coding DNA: TGTGCCAGCAGCCATTATACACAGGGGGCAGACTATGGCTACATCTTC. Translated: CASSHYTQGADYGYIF.

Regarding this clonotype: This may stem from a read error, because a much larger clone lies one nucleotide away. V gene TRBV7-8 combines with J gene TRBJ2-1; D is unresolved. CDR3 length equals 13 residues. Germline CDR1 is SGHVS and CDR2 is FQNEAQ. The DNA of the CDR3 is TGTACCAGCAGCCCACGCAGAGACAATGAGCAGTTCTTC. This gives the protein CTSSPRRDNEQFF.

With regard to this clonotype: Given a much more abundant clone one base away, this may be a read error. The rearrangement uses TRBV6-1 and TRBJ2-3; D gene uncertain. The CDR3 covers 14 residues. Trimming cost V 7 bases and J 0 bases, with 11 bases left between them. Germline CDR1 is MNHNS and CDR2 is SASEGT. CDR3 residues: CASIRVFSTDTQYF. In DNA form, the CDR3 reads TGTGCCAGCATTCGGGTGTTTAGCACAGATACGCAGTATTTT.